This TCR beta chain was obtained from a study of T cell responses to AZD1222 COVID-19 vaccine (dated by TCRdb to about 2021). With regard to the full study: AZD1222 recipients whose second dose came at about 4 weeks and those whose second dose came at about 12 weeks were combined into one group, since spike-specific TCR depth and breadth did not differ between the two schedules. A total of under 250 trial participants underwent TCR sequencing, of whom under 220 had received two doses of AZD1222 and approximately 26 had received two doses of the MenACWY control vaccine. Trial participants were enrolled by age into subgroups of 18-55, 56-69 and 70-plus years, and about 150, 27 and 61 TCR-sequenced participants, respectively, were included in these subgroups. The paper as a whole reports these results and caveats: Reportedly, close to half of the unique spike-specific TCRs recognized epitopes lying outside the regions that are mutated in the B.1.351 and B.1.1.7 variants. The 56-69-year group was small, and its depth increase did not reach significance, likely because of low power. Participants were mostly white British, with more females than males. The authors suggested clonal diversity may have been underestimated. CD4 TCRs associated with the vaccine covered the entire spike protein, and the dominant responses were in regions 160-218 and 743-854. A significant rise in spike-specific TCR breadth and depth was observed after two AZD1222 doses relative to day 0 and relative to MenACWY recipients. Because no day 14 peak-response samples were available, the repertoires could be characterized only after the peak T cell response. Conclusions about previously exposed vaccinees were limited because only six AZD1222 recipients were SARS-CoV-2 seropositive at baseline.

Concerning this clone: Its target antigen remains unknown. No much larger clone exists at a distance of one base, and base qualities are not known.

What the time point label conveys for this sample: baseline before first vaccination. The vaccinee samples were drawn from two UK trials, COV001 and COV002, one of which was a single-blind randomized controlled phase 2/3 trial testing AZD1222 (ChAdOx1 nCoV-19) in healthy adults. For TCRbeta chain sequencing, PBMC samples were collected from trial participants at day 0 and at day 28 after the second dose. The CDR3 regions of human TCRbeta chains were analyzed by immunosequencing. The source study handled its data this way. Repertoire TCRs were matched against a reference library of SARS-CoV-2-specific TCRs generated with the MIRA antigen-specificity platform. Breadth meant the fraction of unique TCRs that were SARS-CoV-2-associated, whereas depth meant the fraction of total T cells that were SARS-CoV-2-associated. Using the MIRA data, each spike-specific TCR was assigned both to the spike region to which the TCR was reactive and to a CD4 or CD8 class. Log10-transformed breadth and depth values were compared by one-way ANOVA with Sidak's multiple comparisons tests. TCRdb re-hosts the immuneACCESS table, in-frame sequences only. Its copies lack some clones; in the studies checked, an unresolved V gene accounts for under half of them, and the cause for the rest is not known. V, J and clone size reflect that table, while D and trimming were determined from the DNA. Across this sample there are 140,000 to 150,000 clones, with under 95% seen only once. The ten largest account for about 8.6% of the sample.

This TCR came from an adult in good health. The specimen comprised peripheral blood, sampled on day 0 of AZD1222 vaccination.

The CDR3 is CASSLSRNQPQHF. The DNA reads as follows: TGTGCCAGCAGTTTAAGCCGCAATCAGCCCCAGCATTTT. The rearrangement combines TRBV12-3 or TRBV12-4 with TRBJ1-5; the D gene cannot be named for sure. Reading from cysteine to phenylalanine, the CDR3 counts 13 amino acids. The CDR3 DNA has 39 bases and is translated from base 1. The junction carries 4 bases between V and J, which are trimmed by 2 bases and 2 bases respectively.